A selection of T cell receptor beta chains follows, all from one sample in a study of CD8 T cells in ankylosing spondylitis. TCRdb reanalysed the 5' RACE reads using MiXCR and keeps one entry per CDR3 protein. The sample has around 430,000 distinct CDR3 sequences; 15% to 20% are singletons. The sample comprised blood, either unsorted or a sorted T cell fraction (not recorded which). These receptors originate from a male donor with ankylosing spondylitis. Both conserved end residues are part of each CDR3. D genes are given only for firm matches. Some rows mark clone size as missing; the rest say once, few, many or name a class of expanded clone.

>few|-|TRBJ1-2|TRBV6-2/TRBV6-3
TGTGCCAGCAGTTACGAGGGTTTTGGCTACACCTTC
CASSYEGFGYTF
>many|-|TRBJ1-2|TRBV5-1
TGCGCCAGCAGCGCTAATCAGGGGAACTATGGCTACACCTTC
CASSANQGNYGYTF
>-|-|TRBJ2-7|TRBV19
TGTGCCAGTACTTCGAGTAGCGGAACCTCCGAGCAGTACTTC
CASTSSSGTSEQYF
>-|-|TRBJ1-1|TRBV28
TGTGCCAGCAGTTTATTGGTGGGGGAAGCTTTCTTT
CASSLLVGEAFF
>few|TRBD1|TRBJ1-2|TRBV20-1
TGCAGTGCTAGAGCCCCCGGGACAGGGAACGGCTACACCTTC
CSARAPGTGNGYTF
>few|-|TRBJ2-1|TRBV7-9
TGTGCCAGCAGTATAACAGGGTCTGAGCAGTTCTTC
CASSITGSEQFF
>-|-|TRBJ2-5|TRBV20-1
TGCAGTGCCCCGGACAGCCGACCGGGTAGGGAGACCCAGTACTTC
CSAPDSRPGRETQYF
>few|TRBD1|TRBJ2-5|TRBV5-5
TGTGCCAGCAGCGGAACCGGGACAGTCCAAGAGACCCAGTACTTC
CASSGTGTVQETQYF
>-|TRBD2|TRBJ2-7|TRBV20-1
TGCAGTGCTAGTCCGGGACTAGCGGGAGAGAATGTTTACGAGCAGTACTTC
CSASPGLAGENVYEQYF
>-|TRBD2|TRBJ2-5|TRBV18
TGTGCCAGCTCACCACCGACTAGCGGGAAGGAGACCCAGTACTTC
CASSPPTSGKETQYF
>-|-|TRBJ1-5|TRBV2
TGTGCCAGCTGCGAGGTATTGTCCCTACTGGGTCAGCCCCAGCATTTT
CASCEVLSLLGQPQHF
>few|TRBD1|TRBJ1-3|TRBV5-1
TGCGCCAGCAGCTTCAACAGGGGGATCTCTGGAAACACCATATATTTT
CASSFNRGISGNTIYF
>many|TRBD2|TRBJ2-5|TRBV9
TGTGCCAGCAGCGTAGACAGCGGGAGGTCCGAGACCCAGTACTTC
CASSVDSGRSETQYF
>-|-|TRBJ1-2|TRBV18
TGTGCCAGCTCACCACTCCAAAACTGGGGGACGGATTATGGCTACACCTTC
CASSPLQNWGTDYGYTF
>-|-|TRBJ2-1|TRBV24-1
TGTGCCACCAGTGATTCCCGTCCCGCCGGCGGCAATGAGCAGTTCTTC
CATSDSRPAGGNEQFF
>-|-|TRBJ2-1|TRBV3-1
TGTACCAGCAGCCAAGAGGCGACAGGCCTGTTCTTC
CTSSQEATGLFF
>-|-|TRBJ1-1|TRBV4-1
TGCGCCAGCAGCTCAGGGAACATGAACACTGAAGCTTTCTTT
CASSSGNMNTEAFF
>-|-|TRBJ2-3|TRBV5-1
TGCGCCAGCAGCTCTGGGAGTAGCACAGATACGCAGTATTTT
CASSSGSSTDTQYF
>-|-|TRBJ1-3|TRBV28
TGTGCCAGCAGTTTAGGCCAGGCTTACTCTGGAAACACCATATATTTT
CASSLGQAYSGNTIYF
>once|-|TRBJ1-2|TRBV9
TGTGCCAGCAGCGTGGACGACAGATATGGCTACACCTTC
CASSVDDRYGYTF
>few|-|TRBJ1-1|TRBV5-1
TGCGCCAGCAGCTTGCCAACTCTGACGGGGACTGAAGCTTTCTTT
CASSLPTLTGTEAFF
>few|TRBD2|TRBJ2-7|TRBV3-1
TGTGCCAGCAGCCTAACCGGGACTAGCGGAGGAAGCTCCTACGAGCAGTACTTC
CASSLTGTSGGSSYEQYF
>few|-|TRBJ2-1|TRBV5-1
TGCGCCAGCAGCTTGAGTACCTACACCTACAATGAGCAGTTCTTC
CASSLSTYTYNEQFF
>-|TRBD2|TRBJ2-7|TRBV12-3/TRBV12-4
TGTGCCAGCAGTTTATTACTAGCGGCTCCTACCTACGAGCAGTACTTC
CASSLLLAAPTYEQYF
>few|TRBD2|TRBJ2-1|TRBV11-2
TGTGCCAGCAGCTTAACGACTAGCGGGGGGAAATACAATGAGCAGTTCTTC
CASSLTTSGGKYNEQFF
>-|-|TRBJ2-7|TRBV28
TGTGCCAGCAGTGGGGGTGGGGGGCCCTACGAGCAGTACTTC
CASSGGGGPYEQYF
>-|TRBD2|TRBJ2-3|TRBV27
TGTGCCAGCTTCCGTAGCGGGAAAGGCACAGATACGCAGTATTTT
CASFRSGKGTDTQYF
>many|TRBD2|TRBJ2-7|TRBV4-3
TGCGCCAGCAGCCAACGGCTAGGACTAGCGGGTGTATACGAGCAGTACTTC
CASSQRLGLAGVYEQYF
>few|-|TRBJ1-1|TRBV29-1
TGCAGCGTTGAAAAATTGGGCACTGAAGCTTTCTTT
CSVEKLGTEAFF